Presented here are 7 T cell receptor beta chains from one specimen sequenced in a study of blood T cell repertoires in COVID-19. Sequencing was performed with immunoSEQ multiplex PCR; in TCRdb, only in-frame clones are kept and a portion is missing. The sample yields approximately 300,000 clones, 70% to 90% seen once. The sequencing input was PBMCs or T cells enriched from blood (not recorded which). These receptors were obtained from a woman aged 25-40 years who had recovered from COVID-19.

This clone has only one observation. The chain recombines TRBV5-1 with TRBJ1-6; D not resolved. The germline V gene encodes CDR1 SGHRS and CDR2 YFSETQ. V lost 0 bases and J 9 bases, leaving 10 bases between the germline ends. The CDR3 sequence is 14 residues long. The CDR3 DNA is TGCGCCAGCAGCTTGGCCAATCGGGGTTCACCCCTCCACTTT. This sequence encodes CASSLANRGSPLHF.

The V gene is TRBV27, the J gene TRBJ2-7, with D perhaps matching TRBD1 (6 bases). Deletions cut 5 bases from V and 2 bases from J, with 13 bases between. The CDR3 sequence is 14 residues long. Germline V CDR1 and CDR2: MNHEY, SMNVEV (reference sequence). The CDR3 region is CASSPLTGTYEQYF. As DNA, the CDR3 is TGTGCCAGCAGTCCGTTGACAGGTACCTACGAGCAGTACTTC.

For the CDR3, the DNA is TGTGCCAGCTCACTGTCCGGACAGGGAAGCACAGATACGCAGTATTTT. Its protein is CASSLSGQGSTDTQYF. The V call is TRBV18, the J call TRBJ2-3; 8 bases map to TRBD1. J lost 0 bases, V lost 4 bases, and 6 bases had no gene match. From germline, CDR1 is KGHSH and CDR2 LQKENI. The length of the CDR3 is 16 residues.

V gene TRBV9 combines with J gene TRBJ1-3, with D possibly matching TRBD1 (6 bases). Trimming stripped 4 bases from V and 0 bases from J, with 17 bases between. CDR3 size: 17 residues. Per germline, CDR1 SGDLS and CDR2 YYNGEE. CDR3 DNA: TGTGCCAGCAGCATATCGGGGGGCTCCCACTCTGGAAACACCATATATTTT. Residues: CASSISGGSHSGNTIYF.

The chain links TRBV6-4 to TRBJ2-1; 8 positions agree with TRBD2. The CDR3 length is 17 residues. Per the germline V gene, CDR1 is MRHNA and CDR2 is SNTAGT. Trimming at V came to 4 bases and at J to 0 bases, leaving 8 bases not matched to a gene. The CDR3 protein is CASSAGGALYSYNEQFF. CDR3 DNA: TGTGCCAGCAGTGCCGGGGGGGCCCTCTACTCCTACAATGAGCAGTTCTTC.

The genes are TRBV7-2 and TRBJ2-2, with 8 bases fitting TRBD2. CDR1 SGHTA and CDR2 FQGNSA come from the germline V gene. Trimming removed 4 bases from V and 5 bases from J; junction bases left unmatched: 9. This CDR3 comprises 16 residues. CDR3 sequence reads: CASSYPGLVGTGELFF. The CDR3, as DNA: TGTGCCAGCAGCTATCCGGGACTAGTCGGGACCGGGGAGCTGTTTTTT. Supplemented by reference TRBV7-2 and TRBJ2-2, the full variable domain reads GAGVSQSPSNKVTEKGKDVELRCDPISGHTALYWYRQSLGQGLEFLIYFQGNSAPDKSGLPSDRFSAERTGGSVSTLTIQRTQQEDSAVYLCASSYPGLVGTGELFFGEGSRLTVL.

V usage is TRBV28 and J usage is TRBJ2-1; no clear D gene. V was cut by 4 bases and J by 9 bases, with 13 bases left in between. Germline V gene data show CDR1 as MDHEN and CDR2 as SYDVKM. This CDR3 spans 13 amino acids. CDR3 sequence (DNA): TGTGCCAGCAGTTCCTTCCGGCGGAGTGAGCAGTTCTTC. Translation: CASSSFRRSEQFF.